A single sample is the source of the 8 T cell receptor beta chains below, sequenced in a study of CD8 T cells in Susac syndrome (dated by TCRdb to 2018 to 2020). Libraries were built with the immunoSEQ multiplex PCR assay. RNA was extracted with the RNeasy kit and 0.5 to 1 ug was reverse transcribed using random hexamers. TCRdb reprocessing: public reads trimmed at Q25 with fastp, clones called with MiXCR, in-frame beta chains kept. A single entry per CDR3 protein holds the most common genes and DNA from its merged rows. This sample has tens of thousands of distinct CDR3 sequences in its table, and around 90% of those were observed once. Approximately 0.21% of the sample is taken by the ten largest. Sequencing was done on a sample of CD8+ T cells from PBMCs. These receptors all stem from a human donor in good health.

The V and J genes are TRBV6-5 and TRBJ1-3; unclear D gene. From germline, CDR1 is MNHEY and CDR2 SVGAGI. V lost 5 bases to trimming and J lost 2 bases, with 10 bases between them. The CDR3 totals 14 residues. Here the CDR3 DNA reads TGTGCCAGCAGTCCCACCCAGACTGGAAACACCATATATTTT. Its translation: CASSPTQTGNTIYF.

Here the CDR3 reads CASSESRTAPNYGYTF. The DNA for the CDR3 is TGCGCCAGCAGTGAGTCTAGGACAGCTCCTAACTATGGCTACACCTTC. V usage is TRBV10-2 and J usage is TRBJ1-2; D might be TRBD1 (6 bases). Germline CDR1 is WSHSY and CDR2 is SAAADI. This CDR3 region has 16 residues. The ends were cut back, 0 bases at V and 0 bases at J, with 11 bases in the middle.

The chain links TRBV10-3 to TRBJ2-4, with D possibly being TRBD2 (5 bases). CDR1 and CDR2 from the germline V gene are ENHRY and SYGVKD. This CDR3 is 14 amino acids long. V was cut by 4 bases and J by 5 bases, with 12 bases left in between. The CDR3: CAISGGIGENIQYF. The CDR3 bases are TGTGCCATCAGTGGAGGAATCGGGGAAAACATTCAGTACTTC.

V is TRBV6-1 and J is TRBJ2-7; D gene uncertain. Trimming stripped 6 bases from V and 0 bases from J, with 12 bases between. Per the germline V gene, CDR1 is MNHNS and CDR2 is SASEGT. The CDR3 covers 14 residues. The CDR3: CASRTYTSSYEQYF. In DNA form, the CDR3 reads TGTGCCAGCAGGACCTACACGTCCTCCTACGAGCAGTACTTC.

The V gene is TRBV24-1, the J gene TRBJ2-2; TRBD1 matches 9 bases. The junction had 2 bases not matched to a gene; V was cut back by 4 bases and J by 3 bases. Germline V CDR1 and CDR2: KGHDR, SFDVKD. The CDR3 has 15 residues. The CDR3 region has the DNA TGTGCCACCAGTGACGGGACAGGGTACACCGGGGAGCTGTTTTTT. This codes for CATSDGTGYTGELFF.

The rearrangement links TRBV19 to TRBJ1-2; D ambiguous. The CDR3 covers 13 residues. The germline V gene has CDR1 LNHDA and CDR2 SQIVND (reference sequence). The V and J ends lost 7 bases and 0 bases respectively, with 9 bases between them. The CDR3 nucleotides read TGTGCCAGTAATTGGGGTTCTAACTATGGCTACACCTTC. Amino acids: CASNWGSNYGYTF.

For the CDR3, the DNA is TGTGCCAGTAGTATAGAACTCCAGGGAACAGTCATTGAGCAGTTCTTC. Its translation is CASSIELQGTVIEQFF. The V and J genes are TRBV19 and TRBJ2-1; D is possibly TRBD1 (5 bases). The germline V gene encodes CDR1 LNHDA and CDR2 SQIVND (reference sequence). V was shortened by 0 bases and J by 9 bases, with 18 bases between the two germline ends. CDR3 length equals 16 residues.

V and J are TRBV11-2 and TRBJ2-2; D may be TRBD2 (5 bases). CDR3 size: 14 residues. V lost 1 base to trimming and J lost 3 bases, with 6 bases between them. Per the germline V gene, CDR1 is SGHAT and CDR2 is FQNNGV. The CDR3 sequence is CASSLGTYTGELFF. As DNA, the CDR3 is TGTGCCAGCAGCTTAGGGACTTACACCGGGGAGCTGTTTTTT.